Included here is one TCR beta chain sequence, with context. Its antigen is not identified. This record comes from a study of T cell responses to AZD1222 COVID-19 vaccine. Libraries were prepared by immunoSEQ multiplex PCR; TCRdb keeps only in-frame clonotypes and omits some of them. Here the sample spans approximately 60,000 clones, 75% to 90% being singletons. Study findings and constraints: Only after the peak T cell response were repertoires sampled. Recipients of two AZD1222 doses showed rising Spike-specific TCR breadth and depth. AZD1222 recipients seropositive at baseline numbered only 5 to 7. It should be noted that donors were predominantly white British and more often female, and clonal diversity was possibly underestimated.

Sequencing used peripheral blood, obtained on day 0 of MenACWY control vaccination. This receptor was identified in an adult in good health.

The chain's CDR3 is CASNKGFASGTGDTEAFF. For the CDR3, the DNA is TGCGCCAGCAACAAAGGTTTTGCATCCGGGACGGGGGACACTGAAGCTTTCTTT. This chain joins TRBV10-2 and TRBJ1-1; D may be TRBD1 (5 bases). Germline CDR1 WSHSY, CDR2 SAAADI. The CDR3 extends over 18 amino acids. V was pared by 7 bases and J by 3 bases, with 27 bases between.